This TCR beta chain derives from a study of CD8 T cells in Susac syndrome. For the study at large: When blood was collected, patients with Susac syndrome were therapy-naive, were taking corticosteroids, or were receiving intravenous immunoglobulin alone.

After extraction with the RNeasy kit, roughly 0.45 to 1 ug of the RNA was reverse transcribed using random hexamers. MiXCR was run by TCRdb on the immunoSEQ multiplex PCR reads, yielding one entry per CDR3 protein. This table has 200,000 or so distinct CDR3 sequences, approximately 95% appearing once. In germline, CDR1 is MGHRA, CDR2 YSYEKL. V was pared by 1 base and J by 4 bases, with 7 bases between. The CDR3 length is 13 residues. Sequencing was performed on CD8+ T cells from PBMCs. The rearrangement joins TRBV4-1 to TRBJ1-1; D is ambiguous. The TCR was taken from a human donor with Susac syndrome. This CDR3 reads CASSQGLVTEAFF. CDR3 bases: TGCGCCAGCAGCCAAGGGCTGGTCACTGAAGCTTTCTTT.